The 10 T cell receptor beta chains presented below share a single source sample, sequenced in a study of CD8+ T cells in alopecia areata. Isolated RNA was reverse transcribed into cDNA used as the sequencing template. Sequenced by immunoSEQ multiplex PCR; TCRdb stores in-frame clones only, minus some. The data hold under 150,000 clones, with approximately 85% observed a single time. The treatment: oral pan-JAK inhibitor, 5-10 mg twice daily. Here the sequenced sample was CD8+ T cells sorted from blood, taken at week 4, from a patient treated with tofacitinib. The receptors originated from a human donor with alopecia areata.

J is TRBJ2-2 and V is TRBV6-5; D gene ambiguous. V was clipped by 0 bases and J by 1 base, with 0 bases between them. The CDR3 sequence is 13 residues long. CDR1 and CDR2 from the germline V gene are MNHEY and SVGAGI. CDR3 in DNA: TGTGCCAGCAGTTACTCGAACACCGGGGAGCTGTTTTTT. This gives the protein CASSYSNTGELFF.

The CDR3: CASSSGTADYNEQFF. Written as DNA, the CDR3 is TGTGCCAGCAGTTCCGGGACAGCTGACTACAATGAGCAGTTCTTC. The gene calls are TRBV5-4 and TRBJ2-1, with TRBD1 matching 7 bases. The germline CDR1 and CDR2 sequences are SGHNT and YYREEE (reference sequence). The V and J ends lost 5 bases and 3 bases, in that order; junction bases with no gene match: 8. The CDR3 contains 15 residues.

V usage is TRBV4-3 and J usage is TRBJ2-3; the match to TRBD1 covers 10 bases. Germline V gene sequence: CDR1 LGHNA, CDR2 YSLEER. This CDR3 spans 16 amino acids. Trimming at V came to 3 bases and at J to 0 bases, leaving 3 bases not matched to a gene. This CDR3 is CASSQTGGGSTDTQYF. CDR3 coding DNA: TGCGCCAGCAGCCAGACAGGGGGCGGGAGCACAGATACGCAGTATTTT.

The gene calls are TRBV27 and TRBJ1-5; a weak D match, TRBD1 (6 bases). The germline gives CDR1 MNHEY, CDR2 SMNVEV (reference sequence). V lost 6 bases and J 2 bases, leaving 17 bases between the germline ends. The CDR3 is 16 residues long. The CDR3 DNA reads as TGTGCCAGCAGCTCACGGCAGGGGTTAGGCAATCAGCCCCAGCATTTT. Translation gives CASSSRQGLGNQPQHF.

CDR3 protein: CASSRNRGPGNTIYF. The CDR3 nucleotides are TGTGCCAGCAGCCGAAACAGGGGGCCTGGAAACACCATATATTTT. The V gene is TRBV14, the J gene TRBJ1-3; 9 bases line up with TRBD1. The CDR3 is 15 residues long. CDR1 and CDR2 from the germline V gene are SGHDN and FVKESK. V shed 4 bases, J shed 2 bases, and the junction held 3 bases outside the gene matches.

The CDR3 protein is CASSETNTQETQYF. The CDR3 nucleotides are TGCGCCAGCAGTGAGACCAACACGCAAGAGACCCAGTACTTC. This chain joins TRBV10-1 and TRBJ2-5, with unresolved D. The V gene's germline CDR1 is WNHNN and CDR2 SYGVQD (reference sequence). V was pared by 2 bases and J by 2 bases, with 9 bases between. The CDR3 is 14 amino acids.

The gene calls are TRBV10-3 and TRBJ2-4; 7 bases line up with TRBD1. V shed 4 bases, J shed 0 bases, and the junction held 6 bases outside the gene matches. This CDR3 spans 16 amino acids. CDR1 and CDR2 (germline): ENHRY, SYGVKD. For the CDR3, the DNA is TGTGCCATCAGTGCGGGACAGAAGCCAGCCAAAAACATTCAGTACTTC. Translation gives CAISAGQKPAKNIQYF.

Concerning this clone: The same CDR3 also results from other DNA sequences found in this sample. This chain joins TRBV6-5 and TRBJ2-1; 13 positions agree with TRBD2. The V gene's germline CDR1 is MNHEY and CDR2 SVGAGI. Unmatched junction bases numbered 2, after V lost 6 bases and J lost 6 bases. This CDR3 is built from 14 residues. CDR3 nucleotide sequence: TGTGCCAGCAGCACTAGCGGGGGGGGCAATGAGCAGTTCTTC. This translates into CASSTSGGGNEQFF.

The CDR3 coding sequence is TGCGCCAGCAGCCAAGATCTCGCCAGGGAGGCTGACGAGCAGTACTTC. This sequence encodes CASSQDLAREADEQYF. This chain connects TRBV4-3 to TRBJ2-7; the D gene is possibly TRBD2 (6 bases). Trimming left V 0 bases short and J 5 bases short, with 17 bases between. Germline V lookup: CDR1 LGHNA, CDR2 YSLEER. The CDR3 consists of 16 residues.

The V and J genes are TRBV7-9 and TRBJ2-7, with D hard to call. The ends were cut back, 8 bases at V and 5 bases at J, with 13 bases in the middle. From germline, CDR1 is SEHNR and CDR2 FQNEAQ (reference sequence). The CDR3 totals 12 residues. The CDR3 sequence: CASLTDNHEQYF. CDR3 in DNA: TGTGCCAGCCTTACTGACAACCACGAGCAGTACTTC.